This T cell receptor (beta chain) derives from a study of blood T cell repertoires in COVID-19. This CDR3 is built from 13 residues. V was clipped by 1 base and J by 9 bases; unmatched bases: 4. Per the authors' pipeline: The assay estimated nucleated cells by amplifying reference gene primers. Produced via immunoSEQ multiplex PCR; TCRdb's table is partial and in-frame only. The V and J calls and clone size are taken from that table; D and trimming were inferred from the DNA. The repertoire holds roughly 190,000 clones, with around four fifths as singletons. The chain couples TRBV12-3 or TRBV12-4 to TRBJ2-7; 9 bases agree with TRBD1. Sample: peripheral blood. The receptor was isolated from a woman aged 70-85 years with active or convalescent COVID-19. The CDR3 loop reads CASSLVTGGRQYF. CDR3 nucleotides: TGTGCCAGCAGTTTAGTGACAGGGGGTAGGCAGTACTTC.